Following are 15 T cell receptor beta chains from one sample sequenced in a study of beta chain features in type 1 diabetes. The authors reverse transcribed all of the isolated RNA, so sequencing captured expressed TCRB transcripts. The data were produced by immunoSEQ multiplex PCR, yet TCRdb's version contains in-frame clones alone and is incomplete. This sample has a few hundred thousand clones, with 16% found just once. These TCRs' antigens remain unknown. Whole-study results and caveats: Moderate but significant shortening of TCRB CDR3s was recorded in all four CD4+ subsets from Type 1 diabetes patients.

The sequencing input was naive CD4+ T cells from blood. These receptors all stem from a man younger than 45 with type 1 diabetes.

This clone was seen more than once but under ten times. The rearrangement links TRBV7-9 to TRBJ2-3, with 9 bases aligning to TRBD2. Germline V gives CDR1 SEHNR, CDR2 FQNEAQ (reference sequence). The CDR3 consists of 16 residues. Trimming cost V 5 bases and J 2 bases; bases outside gene matches: 8. CDR3 loop: CASSEGLAGLTDTQYF. Written as DNA, the CDR3 is TGTGCCAGCAGCGAAGGGCTAGCGGGACTCACAGATACGCAGTATTTT. The variable domain in full, with the rest retrieved from reference TRBV7-9 and TRBJ2-3, is DTGVSQNPRHKITKRGQNVTFRCDPISEHNRLYWYRQTLGQGPEFLTYFQNEAQLEKSRLLSDRFSAERPKGSFSTLEIQRTEQGDSAMYLCASSEGLAGLTDTQYFGPGTRLTVL.

A few counts support this clone. The V and J genes are TRBV29-1 and TRBJ2-3; the match to TRBD1 covers 9 bases. The CDR3 is 16 residues long. Looked up from germline, CDR1 is SQVTM and CDR2 is ANQGSEA. With V trimmed by 8 bases and J by 2 bases, 14 bases remained unmatched. The CDR3 DNA reads TGCAGCATCTCATCGGGACAGGGAGTCATCACAGATACGCAGTATTTT. Residues: CSISSGQGVITDTQYF.

CDR3 in amino acids: CASSFSLQGYEQYF. Here the CDR3 DNA reads TGTGCCAGCAGCTTTAGCCTACAGGGCTACGAGCAGTACTTC. The rearrangement uses TRBV7-8 and TRBJ2-7; possible D gene TRBD1, 6 bases. Germline V gene lookup returns CDR1 SGHVS and CDR2 FQNEAQ. This CDR3 is 14 amino acids long. Trimming left V 3 bases short and J 3 bases short, with 12 bases between.

J is TRBJ2-6 and V is TRBV25-1; D not certain. CDR3 length: 11 residues. The germline V and J ends were trimmed by 2 bases and 11 bases, with 4 bases remaining between them. The germline V gene has CDR1 MGHDK and CDR2 SYGVNS. The CDR3 region is CASSEVDVLTF. CDR3 DNA sequence: TGTGCCAGCAGTGAAGTCGACGTCCTGACTTTC.

The chain is built from TRBV15 and TRBJ2-1; 16 nucleotides line up with TRBD2. The junction had 2 bases not matched to a gene; V was cut back by 9 bases and J by 9 bases. The CDR3 is 13 residues long. The germline V gene has CDR1 LNHNV and CDR2 YYDKDF (reference sequence). The CDR3 protein is CATGTSGRVEQFF. CDR3 coding DNA: TGTGCCACAGGGACTAGCGGGAGGGTTGAGCAGTTCTTC.

DNA of the CDR3: TGTGCCAGCAGCATACGAGTTAGCTCTGGGGCCAACGTCCTGACTTTC. Its protein is CASSIRVSSGANVLTF. The chain joins TRBV7-2 to TRBJ2-6; D gene ambiguous. The germline V gene encodes CDR1 SGHTA and CDR2 FQGNSA. The V gene lost 5 bases and the J gene lost 0 bases, with 11 bases spanning the gap. The CDR3 is made up of 16 amino acids.

This clone was observed a handful of times. CDR3 DNA sequence: TGTGCCAGCTCACCACTGGGAGACGGCACAGATACGCAGTATTTT. It encodes CASSPLGDGTDTQYF. This chain uses TRBV18 with TRBJ2-3, with D possibly TRBD2 on 5 matching bases. Germline V gene lookup returns CDR1 KGHSH and CDR2 LQKENI. Trimming stripped 1 base from V and 1 base from J, with 9 bases between. This CDR3 region has 15 residues.

This sequence joins TRBV2 and TRBJ2-3, with D unresolved. Per the germline V gene, CDR1 is SNHLY and CDR2 is FYNNEI. Trimming stripped 6 bases from V and 0 bases from J, with 4 bases between. CDR3 size: 12 residues. In DNA, the CDR3 is TGTGCCAGCAGGGCTAGCACAGATACGCAGTATTTT. It is translated as CASRASTDTQYF.

J is TRBJ2-3 and V is TRBV29-1; the match to TRBD1 covers 7 bases. This CDR3 is built from 14 residues. Germline V CDR1 and CDR2: SQVTM, ANQGSEA. The V gene end was trimmed by 3 bases and the J gene end by 3 bases; junction bases not matched to a gene: 6. The chain's CDR3 is CSVDGVQGTDTQYF. The CDR3 DNA reads as TGCAGCGTTGATGGGGTACAGGGGACAGATACGCAGTATTTT.

The rearrangement uses TRBV29-1 and TRBJ1-2; TRBD1 is a possible D gene (5 bases). CDR1 and CDR2 (germline): SQVTM, ANQGSEA. Trimming took 8 bases from V and 3 from J, leaving 13 bases between them. This CDR3 is built from 12 residues. The CDR3 region is CSLSRADYGYTF. The CDR3 DNA sequence: TGCAGCCTCTCCAGGGCCGACTATGGCTACACCTTC.

The gene calls are TRBV7-2 and TRBJ2-7; 9 bases are a match to TRBD2. CDR1 is SGHTA, CDR2 FQGNSA, per germline. V shed 5 bases and J 7 bases; nucleotides not matched to a gene: 3. This CDR3 has 12 residues. The DNA for the CDR3 is TGTGCCAGCAGCGCCAGCGGGAGGGAGCAGTACTTC. It codes for CASSASGREQYF.

V gene TRBV13 combines with J gene TRBJ2-3; D ambiguous. The ends were cut back, 0 bases at V and 0 bases at J, with 7 bases in the middle. Looked up from germline, CDR1 is PRHDT and CDR2 is FYEKMQ (reference sequence). This CDR3 is built from 15 residues. Written as DNA, the CDR3 is TGTGCCAGCAGCTTAGGCTATCCTAGCACAGATACGCAGTATTTT. This sequence encodes CASSLGYPSTDTQYF.

This chain links TRBV28 with TRBJ2-6; D is ambiguous. The CDR3 length is 15 residues. Germline V lookup: CDR1 MDHEN, CDR2 SYDVKM. V was pared by 6 bases and J by 4 bases, with 13 bases between. The CDR3 DNA is TGTGCCAGCAGCCCCCCGGGCAACGGGGCCAACGTCCTGACTTTC. It codes for CASSPPGNGANVLTF.

The rearrangement uses TRBV14 and TRBJ2-2, with D unresolved. The germline CDR1 and CDR2 sequences are SGHDN and FVKESK. The CDR3 loop spans 16 amino acids. V gave up 1 base and J gave up 2 bases, with 11 bases separating them. CDR3 loop: CASSQGLGTNTGELFF. CDR3 sequence (DNA): TGTGCCAGCAGCCAAGGTCTTGGCACCAACACCGGGGAGCTGTTTTTT.

The rearrangement uses TRBV15 and TRBJ2-3; the match to TRBD2 covers 10 bases. V trimming: 5 bases; J trimming: 0 bases; junction bases outside the gene matches: 2. There are 15 residues in the CDR3. The germline V gene has CDR1 LNHNV and CDR2 YYDKDF (reference sequence). In DNA, the CDR3 is TGTGCCACCAGCCCTAGCGGGAGAAGCACAGATACGCAGTATTTT. Translation: CATSPSGRSTDTQYF.